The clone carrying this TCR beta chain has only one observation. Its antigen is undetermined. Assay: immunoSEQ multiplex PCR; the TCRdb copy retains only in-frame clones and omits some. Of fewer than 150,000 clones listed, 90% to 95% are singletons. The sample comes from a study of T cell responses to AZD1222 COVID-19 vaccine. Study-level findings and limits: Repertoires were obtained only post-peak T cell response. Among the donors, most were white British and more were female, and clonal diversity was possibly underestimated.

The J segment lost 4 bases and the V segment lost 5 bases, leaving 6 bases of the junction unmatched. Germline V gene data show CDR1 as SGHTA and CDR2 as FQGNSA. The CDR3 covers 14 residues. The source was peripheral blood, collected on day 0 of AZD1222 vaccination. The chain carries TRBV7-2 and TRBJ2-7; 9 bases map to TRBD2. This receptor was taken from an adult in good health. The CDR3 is CASSARGGAYEQYF. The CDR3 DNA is TGTGCCAGCAGCGCCCGCGGGGGGGCATACGAGCAGTACTTC.